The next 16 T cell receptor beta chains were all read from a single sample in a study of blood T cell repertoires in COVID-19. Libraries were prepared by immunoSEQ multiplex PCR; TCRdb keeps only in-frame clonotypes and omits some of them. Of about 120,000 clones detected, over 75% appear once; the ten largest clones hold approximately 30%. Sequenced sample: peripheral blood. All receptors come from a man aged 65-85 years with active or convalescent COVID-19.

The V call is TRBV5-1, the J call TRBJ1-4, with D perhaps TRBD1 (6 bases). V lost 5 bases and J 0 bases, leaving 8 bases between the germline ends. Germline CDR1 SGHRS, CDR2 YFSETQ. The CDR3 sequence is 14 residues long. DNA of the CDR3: TGCGCCAGCAGTGGGGGCTCAACTAATGAAAAACTGTTTTTT. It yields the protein CASSGGSTNEKLFF.

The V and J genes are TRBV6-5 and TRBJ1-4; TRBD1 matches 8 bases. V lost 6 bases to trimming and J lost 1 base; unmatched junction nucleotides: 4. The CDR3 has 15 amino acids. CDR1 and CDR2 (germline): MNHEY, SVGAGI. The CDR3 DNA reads TGTGCCAGCAGGCTCGGACAGGGAACTAATGAAAAACTGTTTTTT. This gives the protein CASRLGQGTNEKLFF.

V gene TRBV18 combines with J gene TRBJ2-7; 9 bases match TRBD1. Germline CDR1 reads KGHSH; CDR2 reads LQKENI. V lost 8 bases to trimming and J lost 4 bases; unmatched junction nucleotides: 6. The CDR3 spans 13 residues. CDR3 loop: CASGTGGRYEQYF. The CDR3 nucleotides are TGTGCCAGCGGAACAGGGGGCCGGTACGAGCAGTACTTC. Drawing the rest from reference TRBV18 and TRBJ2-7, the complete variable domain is NAGVMQNPRHLVRRRGQEARLRCSPMKGHSHVYWYRQLPEEGLKFMVYLQKENIIDESGMPKERFSAEFPKEGPSILRIQQVVRGDSAAYFCASGTGGRYEQYFGPGTRLTVT.

The CDR3 DNA follows: TGTGCCAGTAGGGACGGACACCTTAATCAGCCCCAGCATTTT. Protein: CASRDGHLNQPQHF. V and J are TRBV19 and TRBJ1-5; D is perhaps TRBD1 (5 bases). CDR1 and CDR2 (germline): LNHDA, SQIVND (reference sequence). The CDR3 spans 14 residues. Trimming pared 6 bases from V and 4 bases from J, leaving 13 bases between.

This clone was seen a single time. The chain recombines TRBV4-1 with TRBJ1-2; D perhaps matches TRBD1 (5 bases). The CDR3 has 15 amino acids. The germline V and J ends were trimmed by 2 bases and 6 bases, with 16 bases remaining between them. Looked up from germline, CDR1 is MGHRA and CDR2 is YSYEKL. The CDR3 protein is CASSQKPREDHGYTF. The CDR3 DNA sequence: TGCGCCAGCAGCCAAAAACCCAGGGAGGACCATGGCTACACCTTC.

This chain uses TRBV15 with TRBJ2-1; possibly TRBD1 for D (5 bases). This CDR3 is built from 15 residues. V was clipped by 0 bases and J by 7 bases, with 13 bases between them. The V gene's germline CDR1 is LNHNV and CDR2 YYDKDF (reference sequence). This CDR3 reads CATSRDRAAGNEQFF. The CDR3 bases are TGTGCCACCAGCAGAGATCGGGCGGCAGGGAATGAGCAGTTCTTC.

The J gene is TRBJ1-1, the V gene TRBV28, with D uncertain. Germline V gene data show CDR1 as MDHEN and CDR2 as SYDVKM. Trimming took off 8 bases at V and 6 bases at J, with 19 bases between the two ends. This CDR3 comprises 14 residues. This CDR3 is CASGLRLKSAEAFF. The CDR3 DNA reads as TGTGCCAGCGGGTTACGACTTAAATCCGCTGAAGCTTTCTTT.

Written as DNA, the CDR3 is TGTGCCATCCGGCCCGACGGGGGTCGCCAAGAGACCCAGTACTTC. Its protein product is CAIRPDGGRQETQYF. V and J are TRBV10-3 and TRBJ2-5, with TRBD2 as a possible D gene (6 bases). The CDR3 has 15 amino acids. Per germline, CDR1 ENHRY and CDR2 SYGVKD. Trimming stripped 8 bases from V and 1 base from J, with 17 bases between.

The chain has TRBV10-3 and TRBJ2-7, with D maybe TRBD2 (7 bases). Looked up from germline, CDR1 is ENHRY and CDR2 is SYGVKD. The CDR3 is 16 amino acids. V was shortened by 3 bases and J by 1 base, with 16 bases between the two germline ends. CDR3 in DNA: TGTGCCATCAGTGATTCGGGGGAGGGGGAATCCTACGAGCAGTACTTC. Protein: CAISDSGEGESYEQYF.

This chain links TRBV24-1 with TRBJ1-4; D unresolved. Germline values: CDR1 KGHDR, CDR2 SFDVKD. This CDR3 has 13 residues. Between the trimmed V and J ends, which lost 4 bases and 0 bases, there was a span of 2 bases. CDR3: CATSDTTNEKLFF. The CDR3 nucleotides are TGTGCCACCAGTGACACAACTAATGAAAAACTGTTTTTT.

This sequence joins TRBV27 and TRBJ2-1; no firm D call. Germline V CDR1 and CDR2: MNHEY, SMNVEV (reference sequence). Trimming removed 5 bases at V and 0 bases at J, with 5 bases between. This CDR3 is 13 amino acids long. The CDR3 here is CASSTSSYNEQFF. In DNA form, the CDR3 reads TGTGCCAGCAGTACAAGCTCCTACAATGAGCAGTTCTTC.

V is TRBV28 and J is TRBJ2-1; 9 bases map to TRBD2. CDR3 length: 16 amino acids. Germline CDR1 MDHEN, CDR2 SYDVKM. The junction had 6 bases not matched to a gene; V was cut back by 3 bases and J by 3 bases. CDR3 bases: TGTGCCAGCAGTTTGAAAGGACTAGCGTACTACAATGAGCAGTTCTTC. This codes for CASSLKGLAYYNEQFF.

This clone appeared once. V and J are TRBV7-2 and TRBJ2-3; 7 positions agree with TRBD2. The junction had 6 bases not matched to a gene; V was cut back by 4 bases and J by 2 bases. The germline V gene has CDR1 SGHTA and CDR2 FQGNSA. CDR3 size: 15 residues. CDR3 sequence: CASSSTSRNTDTQYF. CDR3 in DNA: TGTGCCAGCAGCTCGACTAGCAGAAACACAGATACGCAGTATTTT.

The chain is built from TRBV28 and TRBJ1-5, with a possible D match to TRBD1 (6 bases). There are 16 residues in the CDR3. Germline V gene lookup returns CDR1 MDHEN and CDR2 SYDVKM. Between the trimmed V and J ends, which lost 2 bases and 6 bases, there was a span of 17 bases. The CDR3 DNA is TGTGCCAGCAGTTTACCCAACAGGGTGGCTATTCAGCCCCAGCATTTT. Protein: CASSLPNRVAIQPQHF. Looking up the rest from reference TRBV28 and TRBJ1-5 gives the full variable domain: DVKVTQSSRYLVKRTGEKVFLECVQDMDHENMFWYRQDPGLGLRLIYFSYDVKMKEKGDIPEGYSVSREKKERFSLILESASTNQTSMYLCASSLPNRVAIQPQHFGDGTRLSIL.

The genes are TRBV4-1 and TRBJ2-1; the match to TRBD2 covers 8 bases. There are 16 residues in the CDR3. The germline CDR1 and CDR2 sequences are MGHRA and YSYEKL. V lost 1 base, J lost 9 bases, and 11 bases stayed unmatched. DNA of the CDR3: TGCGCCAGCAGCCAAGTTCCACCGGGAGGGCCGGGTGAGCAGTTCTTC. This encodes CASSQVPPGGPGEQFF.

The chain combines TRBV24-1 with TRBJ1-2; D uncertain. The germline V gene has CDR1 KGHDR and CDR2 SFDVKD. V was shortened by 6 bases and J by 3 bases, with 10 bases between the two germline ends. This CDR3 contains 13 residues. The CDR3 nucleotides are TGTGCCACCAGTAGTCAGGTGGACTATGGCTACACCTTC. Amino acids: CATSSQVDYGYTF.